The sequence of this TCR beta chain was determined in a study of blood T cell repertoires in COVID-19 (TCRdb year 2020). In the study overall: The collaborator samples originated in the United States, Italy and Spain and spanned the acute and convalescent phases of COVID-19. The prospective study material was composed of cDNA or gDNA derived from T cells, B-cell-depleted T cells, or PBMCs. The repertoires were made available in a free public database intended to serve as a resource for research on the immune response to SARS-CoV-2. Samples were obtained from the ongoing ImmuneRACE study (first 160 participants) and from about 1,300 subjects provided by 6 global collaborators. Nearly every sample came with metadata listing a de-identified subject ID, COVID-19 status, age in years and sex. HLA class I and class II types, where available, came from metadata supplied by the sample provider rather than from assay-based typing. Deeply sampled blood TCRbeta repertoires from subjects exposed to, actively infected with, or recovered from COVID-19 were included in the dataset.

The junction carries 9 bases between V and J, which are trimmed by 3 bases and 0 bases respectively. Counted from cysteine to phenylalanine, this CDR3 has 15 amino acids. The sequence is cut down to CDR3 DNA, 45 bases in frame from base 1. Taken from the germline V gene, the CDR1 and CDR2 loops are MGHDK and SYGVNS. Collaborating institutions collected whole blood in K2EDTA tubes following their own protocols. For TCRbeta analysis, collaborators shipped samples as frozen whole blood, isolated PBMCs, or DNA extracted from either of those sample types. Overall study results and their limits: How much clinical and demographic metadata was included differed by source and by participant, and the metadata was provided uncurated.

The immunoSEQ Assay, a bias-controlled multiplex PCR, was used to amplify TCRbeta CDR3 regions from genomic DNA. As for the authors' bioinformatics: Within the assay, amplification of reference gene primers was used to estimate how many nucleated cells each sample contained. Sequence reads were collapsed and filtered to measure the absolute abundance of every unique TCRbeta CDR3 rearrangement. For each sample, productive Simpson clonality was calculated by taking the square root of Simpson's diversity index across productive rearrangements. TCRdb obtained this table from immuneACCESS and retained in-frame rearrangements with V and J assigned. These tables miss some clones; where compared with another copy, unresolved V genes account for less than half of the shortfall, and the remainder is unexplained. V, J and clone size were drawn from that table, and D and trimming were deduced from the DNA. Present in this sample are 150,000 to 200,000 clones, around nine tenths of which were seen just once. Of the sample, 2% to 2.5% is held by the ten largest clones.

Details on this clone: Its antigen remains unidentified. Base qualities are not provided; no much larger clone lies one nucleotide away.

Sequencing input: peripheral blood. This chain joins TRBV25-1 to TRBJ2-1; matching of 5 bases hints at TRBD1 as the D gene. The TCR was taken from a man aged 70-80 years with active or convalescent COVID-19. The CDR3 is CASSDRASSYNEQFF. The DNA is TGTGCCAGCAGTGACAGGGCGAGCTCCTACAATGAGCAGTTCTTC. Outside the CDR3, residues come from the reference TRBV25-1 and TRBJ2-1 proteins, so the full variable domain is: EADIYQTPRYLVIGTGKKITLECSQTMGHDKMYWYQQDPGMELHLIHYSYGVNSTEKGDLSSESTVSRIRTEHFPLTLESARPSHTSQYLCASSDRASSYNEQFFGPGTRLTVL.